This T cell receptor beta chain was retrieved from a study of blood T cell repertoires in COVID-19. Germline V lookup: CDR1 SGHAT, CDR2 FQNNGV. V shed 6 bases and J shed 3 bases, with 12 bases lying between them. This CDR3 has 14 amino acids. Per the study methods: Estimates of nucleated cell counts were drawn from the amplification of reference gene primers. Only in-frame clones appear in the TCRdb table, and some are missing; sequencing was by immunoSEQ multiplex PCR. From that table come the V and J calls and clone size; the DNA was used to work out D and trimming. The sample has 120,000 to 150,000 clones; roughly 88% are singletons.

The chain links TRBV11-2 to TRBJ1-3; D possibly corresponds to TRBD1 (6 bases). Specimen: peripheral blood. This clonotype was obtained from a man aged 60 to 69 with active or convalescent COVID-19. The CDR3 is CASSNRARGNTIYF. Here the CDR3 DNA reads TGTGCCAGCAGTAACAGGGCTCGTGGAAACACCATATATTTT.